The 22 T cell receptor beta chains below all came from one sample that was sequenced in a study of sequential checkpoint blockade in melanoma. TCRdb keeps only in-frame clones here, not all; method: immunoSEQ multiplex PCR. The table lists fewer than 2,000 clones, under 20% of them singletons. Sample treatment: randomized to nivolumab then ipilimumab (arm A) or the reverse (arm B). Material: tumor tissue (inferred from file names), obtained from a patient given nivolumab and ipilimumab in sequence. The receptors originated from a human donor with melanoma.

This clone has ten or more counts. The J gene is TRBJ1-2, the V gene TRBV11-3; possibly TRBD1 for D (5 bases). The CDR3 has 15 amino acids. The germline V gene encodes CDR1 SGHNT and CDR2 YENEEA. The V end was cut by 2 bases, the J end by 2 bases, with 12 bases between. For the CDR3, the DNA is TGTGCCAGCAGCTTACACCTGGGGGACAACTATGGCTACACCTTC. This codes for CASSLHLGDNYGYTF.

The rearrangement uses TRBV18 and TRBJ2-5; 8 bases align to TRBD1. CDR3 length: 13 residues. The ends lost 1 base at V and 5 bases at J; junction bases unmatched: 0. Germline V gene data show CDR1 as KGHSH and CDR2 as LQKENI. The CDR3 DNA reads TGTGCCAGCTCACCACGGACAGGGGAGACCCAGTACTTC. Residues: CASSPRTGETQYF. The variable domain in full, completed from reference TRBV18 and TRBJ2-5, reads NAGVMQNPRHLVRRRGQEARLRCSPMKGHSHVYWYRQLPEEGLKFMVYLQKENIIDESGMPKERFSAEFPKEGPSILRIQQVVRGDSAAYFCASSPRTGETQYFGPGTRLLVL.

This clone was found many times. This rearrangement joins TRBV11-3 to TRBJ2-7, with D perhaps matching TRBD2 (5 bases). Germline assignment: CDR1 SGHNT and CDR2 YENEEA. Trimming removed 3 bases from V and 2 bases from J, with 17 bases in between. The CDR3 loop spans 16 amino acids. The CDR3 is CASSFDGLTKTYEQYF. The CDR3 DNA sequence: TGTGCCAGCAGCTTTGATGGACTGACAAAAACCTACGAGCAGTACTTC.

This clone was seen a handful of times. The chain's CDR3 is CASDYGTGAYEQYF. CDR3 sequence (DNA): TGTGCCAGCGACTATGGGACAGGCGCCTACGAGCAGTACTTC. This chain uses TRBV28 with TRBJ2-7; 8 positions agree with TRBD1. CDR1 and CDR2 from the germline V gene are MDHEN and SYDVKM. This CDR3 has 14 residues. J gave up 2 bases and V 8 bases, and 8 bases lay outside the gene matches.

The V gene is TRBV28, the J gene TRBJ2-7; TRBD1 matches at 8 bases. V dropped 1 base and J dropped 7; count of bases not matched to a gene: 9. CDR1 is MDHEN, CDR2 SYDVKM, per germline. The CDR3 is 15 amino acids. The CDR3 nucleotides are TGTGCCAGCAGTTTATTTGGACAGGGATCCCCTGAGCAGTACTTC. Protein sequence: CASSLFGQGSPEQYF.

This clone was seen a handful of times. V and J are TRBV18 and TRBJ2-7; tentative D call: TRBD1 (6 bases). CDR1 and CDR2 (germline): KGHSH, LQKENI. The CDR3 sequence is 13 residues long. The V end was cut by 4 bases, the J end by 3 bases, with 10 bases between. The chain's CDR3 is CASSLQQGYEQYF. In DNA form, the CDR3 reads TGTGCCAGCTCACTGCAACAGGGCTACGAGCAGTACTTC. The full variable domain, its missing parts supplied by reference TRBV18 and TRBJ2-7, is NAGVMQNPRHLVRRRGQEARLRCSPMKGHSHVYWYRQLPEEGLKFMVYLQKENIIDESGMPKERFSAEFPKEGPSILRIQQVVRGDSAAYFCASSLQQGYEQYFGPGTRLTVT.

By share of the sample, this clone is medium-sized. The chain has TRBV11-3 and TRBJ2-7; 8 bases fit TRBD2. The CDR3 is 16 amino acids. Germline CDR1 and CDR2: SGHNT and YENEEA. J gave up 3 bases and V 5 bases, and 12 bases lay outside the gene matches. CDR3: CASSPPGGGKGYEQYF. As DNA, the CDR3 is TGTGCCAGCAGCCCCCCGGGGGGGGGAAAAGGCTACGAGCAGTACTTC.

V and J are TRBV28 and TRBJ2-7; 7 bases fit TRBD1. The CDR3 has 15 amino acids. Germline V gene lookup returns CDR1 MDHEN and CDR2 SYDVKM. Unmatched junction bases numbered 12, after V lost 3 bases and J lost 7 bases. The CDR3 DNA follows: TGTGCCAGCAGTTTGTCTCCGGGACAGAAAAAAGAGCAGTACTTC. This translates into CASSLSPGQKKEQYF.

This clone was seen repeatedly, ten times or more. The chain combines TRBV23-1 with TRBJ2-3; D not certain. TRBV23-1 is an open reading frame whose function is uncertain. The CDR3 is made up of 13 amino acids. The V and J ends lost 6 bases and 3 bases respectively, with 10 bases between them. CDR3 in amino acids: CASSVSLTDTQYF. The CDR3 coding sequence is TGCGCCAGCAGCGTCTCTTTGACAGATACGCAGTATTTT.

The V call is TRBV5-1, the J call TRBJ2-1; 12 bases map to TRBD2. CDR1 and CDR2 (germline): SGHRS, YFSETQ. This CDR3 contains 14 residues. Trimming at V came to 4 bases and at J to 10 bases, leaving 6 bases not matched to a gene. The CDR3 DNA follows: TGCGCCAGCAGCCGGACTAGCGGGACTCGAGAGCAGTTCTTC. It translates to CASSRTSGTREQFF.

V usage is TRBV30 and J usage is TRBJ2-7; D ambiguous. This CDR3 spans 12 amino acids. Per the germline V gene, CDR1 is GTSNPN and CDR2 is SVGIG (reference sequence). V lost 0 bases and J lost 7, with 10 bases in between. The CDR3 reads CAWSVTGWEQYF. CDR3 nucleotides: TGTGCCTGGAGTGTCACCGGTTGGGAGCAGTACTTC.

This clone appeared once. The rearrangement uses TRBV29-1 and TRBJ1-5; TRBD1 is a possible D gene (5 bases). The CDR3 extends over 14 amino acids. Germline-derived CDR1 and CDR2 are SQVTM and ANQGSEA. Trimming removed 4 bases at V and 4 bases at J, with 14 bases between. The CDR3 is CSVVVGTENQPQHF. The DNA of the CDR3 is TGCAGCGTTGTTGTGGGGACGGAGAATCAGCCCCAGCATTTT.

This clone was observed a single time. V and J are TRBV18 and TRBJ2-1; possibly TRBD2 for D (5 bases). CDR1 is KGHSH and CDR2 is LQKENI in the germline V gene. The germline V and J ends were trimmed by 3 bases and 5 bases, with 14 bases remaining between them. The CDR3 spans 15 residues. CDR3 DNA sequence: TGTGCCAGCTCACCCCCTGTAGGACTCGACAATGAGCAGTTCTTC. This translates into CASSPPVGLDNEQFF.

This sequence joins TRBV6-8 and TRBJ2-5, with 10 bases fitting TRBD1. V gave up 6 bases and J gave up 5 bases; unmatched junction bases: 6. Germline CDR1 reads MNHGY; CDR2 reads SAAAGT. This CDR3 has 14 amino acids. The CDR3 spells CASRGTGEVETQYF. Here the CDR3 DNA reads TGTGCCAGCAGGGGGACAGGGGAAGTGGAGACCCAGTACTTC.

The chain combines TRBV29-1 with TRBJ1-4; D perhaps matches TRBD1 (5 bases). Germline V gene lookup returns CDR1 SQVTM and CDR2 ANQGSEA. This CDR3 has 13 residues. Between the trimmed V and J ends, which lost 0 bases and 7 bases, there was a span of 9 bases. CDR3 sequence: CSVEEAGVEKLFF. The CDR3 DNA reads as TGCAGCGTTGAAGAAGCGGGGGTTGAAAAACTGTTTTTT.

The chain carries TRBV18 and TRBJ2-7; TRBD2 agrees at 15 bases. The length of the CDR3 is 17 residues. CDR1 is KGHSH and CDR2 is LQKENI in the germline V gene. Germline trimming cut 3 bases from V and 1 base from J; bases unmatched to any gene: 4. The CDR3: CASSPGTSGRTSYEQYF. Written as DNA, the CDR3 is TGTGCCAGCTCACCCGGGACTAGCGGGAGGACTTCCTACGAGCAGTACTTC.

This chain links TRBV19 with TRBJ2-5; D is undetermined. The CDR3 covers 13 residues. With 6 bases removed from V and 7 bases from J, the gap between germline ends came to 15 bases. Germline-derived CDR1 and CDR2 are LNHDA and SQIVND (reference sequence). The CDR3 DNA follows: TGTGCCAGTAGCCTTCAAGGTACTCGGACCCAGTACTTC. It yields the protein CASSLQGTRTQYF.

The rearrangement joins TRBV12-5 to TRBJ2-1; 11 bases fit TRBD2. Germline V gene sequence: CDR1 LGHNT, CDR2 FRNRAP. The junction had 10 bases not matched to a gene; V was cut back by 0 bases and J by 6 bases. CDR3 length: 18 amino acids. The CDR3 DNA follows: TGTGCTAGTGGTTTGGTAGAAACTAGCGGGAGCCGGGGCAATGAGCAGTTCTTC. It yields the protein CASGLVETSGSRGNEQFF.

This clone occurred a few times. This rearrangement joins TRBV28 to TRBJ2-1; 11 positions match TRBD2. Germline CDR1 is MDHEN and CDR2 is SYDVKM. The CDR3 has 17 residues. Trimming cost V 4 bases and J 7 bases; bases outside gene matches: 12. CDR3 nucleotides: TGTGCCAGCAGTTCAAGGATTAGCGGGAGGGCCTTGAATGAGCAGTTCTTC. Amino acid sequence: CASSSRISGRALNEQFF.

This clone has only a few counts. CDR3 sequence: CASRLRQDTYEQYF. CDR3 sequence (DNA): TGTGCCAGCCGATTAAGACAGGATACCTACGAGCAGTACTTC. J is TRBJ2-7 and V is TRBV28, with a tentative D call TRBD1 (6 bases). V lost 8 bases and J 2 bases, leaving 16 bases between the germline ends. The length of the CDR3 is 14 residues. Germline CDR1 is MDHEN and CDR2 is SYDVKM.

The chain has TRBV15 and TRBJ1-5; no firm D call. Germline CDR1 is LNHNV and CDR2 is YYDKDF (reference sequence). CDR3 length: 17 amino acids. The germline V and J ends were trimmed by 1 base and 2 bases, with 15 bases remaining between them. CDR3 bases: TGTGCCACCAGCAGAGTTCTCCTTCCGGACGGCAATCAGCCCCAGCATTTT. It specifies CATSRVLLPDGNQPQHF.

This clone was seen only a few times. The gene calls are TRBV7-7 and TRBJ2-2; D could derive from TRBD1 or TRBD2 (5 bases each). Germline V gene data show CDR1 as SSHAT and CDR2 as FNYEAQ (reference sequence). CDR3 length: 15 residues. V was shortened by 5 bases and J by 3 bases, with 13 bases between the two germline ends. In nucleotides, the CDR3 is TGTGCCAGCAGCATGGCCCGGGACCACACCGGGGAGCTGTTTTTT. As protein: CASSMARDHTGELFF.